The rows below give T cell receptor beta chains drawn from one sample of a study of blood T cell repertoires in COVID-19. The assay was immunoSEQ multiplex PCR, and TCRdb's table has in-frame clones only and misses some. The repertoire includes 30,000 to 45,000 clones, about four fifths of them detected once, and 9% to 10% sits in the top ten. The sample comprised peripheral blood. The receptors shown here come from a man between 60 and 70 years old in a cohort sampled during active COVID-19. Each CDR3 is given with its conserved first and last residue. D genes are given only for firm matches. For some rows the clone size is stated as once, few or many, or as a class when expanded; others skip it.

CDR3nt: TGTGCCAGCAGCTTATCCGGGGTTGGTCAGCCCCAGCATTTT
CDR3aa: CASSLSGVGQPQHF
abundance: -
j_gene: TRBJ1-5
d_gene: -
v_gene: TRBV7-2

CDR3nt: TGCGCCAGCAGTGATGGTAGAAATACGCAGTATTTT
CDR3aa: CASSDGRNTQYF
abundance: -
j_gene: TRBJ2-3
d_gene: -
v_gene: TRBV10-1

CDR3nt: TGTGCCAGTAGTTCGGCAGGGGGATATCAGCCCCAGCATTTT
CDR3aa: CASSSAGGYQPQHF
abundance: -
j_gene: TRBJ1-5
d_gene: TRBD1
v_gene: TRBV19

CDR3nt: TGTGCCAGCAGTTACGGGACAGGGAACACCGGGGAGCTGTTTTTT
CDR3aa: CASSYGTGNTGELFF
abundance: few
j_gene: TRBJ2-2
d_gene: TRBD1
v_gene: TRBV6-5

CDR3nt: TGTGCCTGGAGTGAATCGACTGAAGCTTTCTTT
CDR3aa: CAWSESTEAFF
abundance: -
j_gene: TRBJ1-1
d_gene: -
v_gene: TRBV30

CDR3nt: TGTGCCAGCAAGCCGGACAGGGTGGCCTACGAGCAGTACTTC
CDR3aa: CASKPDRVAYEQYF
abundance: -
j_gene: TRBJ2-7
d_gene: TRBD1
v_gene: TRBV6-6

CDR3nt: TGTGCCAGTAGTATCTGGGGAGCTGGGGCCAACGTCCTGACTTTC
CDR3aa: CASSIWGAGANVLTF
abundance: -
j_gene: TRBJ2-6
d_gene: -
v_gene: TRBV19

CDR3nt: TGTGCCACCAGACAGGGGGATTCACCCCTCCACTTT
CDR3aa: CATRQGDSPLHF
abundance: -
j_gene: TRBJ1-6
d_gene: TRBD1
v_gene: TRBV6-6

CDR3nt: TGTGCCAGCAGTTTTACAGGGGCTAATTCACCCCTCCACTTT
CDR3aa: CASSFTGANSPLHF
abundance: -
j_gene: TRBJ1-6
d_gene: TRBD1
v_gene: TRBV6-2/TRBV6-3

CDR3nt: TGTGCCAGCAGTGGGCCTAGTAGCGCCCGGTACGAGCAGTACTTC
CDR3aa: CASSGPSSARYEQYF
abundance: -
j_gene: TRBJ2-7
d_gene: -
v_gene: TRBV28

CDR3nt: TGTGCCAGCAGCCAAGCAAAAGGGACAGCTCAAGAGACCCAGTACTTC
CDR3aa: CASSQAKGTAQETQYF
abundance: -
j_gene: TRBJ2-5
d_gene: TRBD1
v_gene: TRBV14

CDR3nt: TGTGCCAGCAGTCAACACAGGGGGAATGAGCAGTTCTTC
CDR3aa: CASSQHRGNEQFF
abundance: -
j_gene: TRBJ2-1
d_gene: TRBD1
v_gene: TRBV11-2

CDR3nt: TGTGCCAGCAGGGCGGGGGAATTCGGCAAAAACATTCAGTACTTC
CDR3aa: CASRAGEFGKNIQYF
abundance: -
j_gene: TRBJ2-4
d_gene: TRBD2
v_gene: TRBV6-5

CDR3nt: TGTGCCAGCAGCCTCTGGGGAGAACAGCCCCAGCATTTT
CDR3aa: CASSLWGEQPQHF
abundance: -
j_gene: TRBJ1-5
d_gene: -
v_gene: TRBV6-2/TRBV6-3

CDR3nt: TGTGCCAGCAGCTTAGCCGTTACGAACACCGGGGAGCTGTTTTTT
CDR3aa: CASSLAVTNTGELFF
abundance: -
j_gene: TRBJ2-2
d_gene: -
v_gene: TRBV7-8

CDR3nt: TGTGCCAGCAGCGTGGACAGGGGGACAGGGACCCAGTACTTC
CDR3aa: CASSVDRGTGTQYF
abundance: -
j_gene: TRBJ2-5
d_gene: TRBD1
v_gene: TRBV6-5

CDR3nt: TGTGCCAGCAGTGACGGGGCCCCGGAGGGACATGAAAAACTGTTTTTT
CDR3aa: CASSDGAPEGHEKLFF
abundance: -
j_gene: TRBJ1-4
d_gene: -
v_gene: TRBV6-4

CDR3nt: TGTGCCAGCAGCCCGGACAGGGGAACGAGAGGCTACACCTTC
CDR3aa: CASSPDRGTRGYTF
abundance: -
j_gene: TRBJ1-2
d_gene: TRBD1
v_gene: TRBV5-4

CDR3nt: TGCGCCAGCAGCGTCGAACTAGCGTCGAACACCGGGGAGCTGTTTTTT
CDR3aa: CASSVELASNTGELFF
abundance: -
j_gene: TRBJ2-2
d_gene: TRBD2
v_gene: TRBV5-1

CDR3nt: TGTGCCAGCAGTGAAGCTCCGGGACACTCCCTTTATCAGCCCCAGCATTTT
CDR3aa: CASSEAPGHSLYQPQHF
abundance: -
j_gene: TRBJ1-5
d_gene: -
v_gene: TRBV6-1

CDR3nt: TGTGCCAGCGCCAAGCTAGCCCAGCCCCAGCATTTT
CDR3aa: CASAKLAQPQHF
abundance: -
j_gene: TRBJ1-5
d_gene: -
v_gene: TRBV28

CDR3nt: TGCGCCAGCAGCCTACAGGGTGGTGCCGAGCAGTACTTC
CDR3aa: CASSLQGGAEQYF
abundance: -
j_gene: TRBJ2-7
d_gene: -
v_gene: TRBV5-1

CDR3nt: TGTGCCAGCCGCAGTAGGAGTGAAGCTTTCTTT
CDR3aa: CASRSRSEAFF
abundance: -
j_gene: TRBJ1-1
d_gene: -
v_gene: TRBV11-2

CDR3nt: TGTGCTAGTGGTTACAGCCAAGGGACCCAGTACTTC
CDR3aa: CASGYSQGTQYF
abundance: once
j_gene: TRBJ2-5
d_gene: -
v_gene: TRBV12-5

CDR3nt: TGCAGCGTTGAAAGAGGGAGGAACACTGAAGCTTTCTTT
CDR3aa: CSVERGRNTEAFF
abundance: -
j_gene: TRBJ1-1
d_gene: -
v_gene: TRBV29-1

CDR3nt: TGCGCCAGCAGCCCGGGACACTCCAGGGAGAACACTGAAGCTTTCTTT
CDR3aa: CASSPGHSRENTEAFF
abundance: -
j_gene: TRBJ1-1
d_gene: -
v_gene: TRBV10-1

CDR3nt: TGTGCCATCAGTGAGCCTATCCGAGGGGGAAGGACTGAAGCTTTCTTT
CDR3aa: CAISEPIRGGRTEAFF
abundance: -
j_gene: TRBJ1-1
d_gene: -
v_gene: TRBV10-3

CDR3nt: TGTGCCAGCAGCCCCCGAAGACTAGCGGGAGGGCCCAAGCAGTACTTC
CDR3aa: CASSPRRLAGGPKQYF
abundance: -
j_gene: TRBJ2-7
d_gene: TRBD2
v_gene: TRBV3-1/TRBV3-2

CDR3nt: TGTGCCAGCAGTCCGACCGGGACAGGGGTGTTTTACGAGCAGTACTTC
CDR3aa: CASSPTGTGVFYEQYF
abundance: -
j_gene: TRBJ2-7
d_gene: TRBD1
v_gene: TRBV27

CDR3nt: TGCGCCAGCAGCTTGCGGGGTCGGCAGCAGTCGTATTTT
CDR3aa: CASSLRGRQQSYF
abundance: -
j_gene: TRBJ2-3
d_gene: -
v_gene: TRBV5-1

CDR3nt: TGTGCCAGCAGCCCCGAGTTGCGGATCAATGAGCAGTTCTTC
CDR3aa: CASSPELRINEQFF
abundance: -
j_gene: TRBJ2-1
d_gene: -
v_gene: TRBV21-1

CDR3nt: TGTGCCAGCAGCCCCTCGTTGTTTGGGGCTGGCACTGAAGCTTTCTTT
CDR3aa: CASSPSLFGAGTEAFF
abundance: -
j_gene: TRBJ1-1
d_gene: -
v_gene: TRBV6-6

CDR3nt: TGTGCCAGCAGCCTACTGACTAGCGGGAGTCGTAACACCGGGGAGCTGTTTTTT
CDR3aa: CASSLLTSGSRNTGELFF
abundance: -
j_gene: TRBJ2-2
d_gene: TRBD2
v_gene: TRBV9

CDR3nt: TGTGCCAGCAGCGAGTGGGACAGGGAGAACTATGGCTACACCTTC
CDR3aa: CASSEWDRENYGYTF
abundance: -
j_gene: TRBJ1-2
d_gene: TRBD1
v_gene: TRBV5-6

CDR3nt: TGCGCCAGCAGCCTTGGGACTAGCTGGGAGACCCAGTACTTC
CDR3aa: CASSLGTSWETQYF
abundance: -
j_gene: TRBJ2-5
d_gene: TRBD2
v_gene: TRBV5-1

CDR3nt: TGTGCCACCTCCCATCATAGAGGGGGATATTCGAATGAGCAGTTCTTC
CDR3aa: CATSHHRGGYSNEQFF
abundance: -
j_gene: TRBJ2-1
d_gene: -
v_gene: TRBV7-9

CDR3nt: TGTGCCAGTAGTAGCCCGGGGGCTGGAAACACCATATATTTT
CDR3aa: CASSSPGAGNTIYF
abundance: -
j_gene: TRBJ1-3
d_gene: -
v_gene: TRBV19

CDR3nt: TGCGCCAGCAGGTCCGGGACAGGGGACAATTCACCCCTCCACTTT
CDR3aa: CASRSGTGDNSPLHF
abundance: -
j_gene: TRBJ1-6
d_gene: TRBD1
v_gene: TRBV5-1

CDR3nt: TGTGCCAGCTCACCGGGGGGGGGCACCTACAATGAGCAGTTCTTC
CDR3aa: CASSPGGGTYNEQFF
abundance: -
j_gene: TRBJ2-1
d_gene: -
v_gene: TRBV18

CDR3nt: TGCGCCAGCAGTGGGGGGTTGGACGGCAATCAGCCCCAGCATTTT
CDR3aa: CASSGGLDGNQPQHF
abundance: few
j_gene: TRBJ1-5
d_gene: -
v_gene: TRBV5-1

CDR3nt: TGCAGCGCTAGGACTAGCGGCTCCTACGAGCAGTACTTC
CDR3aa: CSARTSGSYEQYF
abundance: -
j_gene: TRBJ2-7
d_gene: TRBD2
v_gene: TRBV29-1

CDR3nt: TGTGCCAGCAGCTCACCGGAGGTAGACCGGGACAGGGGAAAGACCCAGTACTTC
CDR3aa: CASSSPEVDRDRGKTQYF
abundance: -
j_gene: TRBJ2-5
d_gene: TRBD1
v_gene: TRBV7-8

CDR3nt: TGTGCCAGCAGTGATAGGGGGCGCGGGGGCTACACCTTC
CDR3aa: CASSDRGRGGYTF
abundance: many
j_gene: TRBJ1-2
d_gene: TRBD1
v_gene: TRBV2

CDR3nt: TGTGCCAGCAGCCCCCCCCTAAGTGGGAGGGTGAACATTCAGTACTTC
CDR3aa: CASSPPLSGRVNIQYF
abundance: -
j_gene: TRBJ2-4
d_gene: TRBD2
v_gene: TRBV7-9

CDR3nt: TGTGCCAGCAGCGTCGGGACTAGCCTCACCTATTCCTACGAGCAGTACTTC
CDR3aa: CASSVGTSLTYSYEQYF
abundance: -
j_gene: TRBJ2-7
d_gene: TRBD2
v_gene: TRBV7-2

CDR3nt: TGTGCCAGCAGTTTTCCGGGACAGGATTATGGCTACACCTTC
CDR3aa: CASSFPGQDYGYTF
abundance: -
j_gene: TRBJ1-2
d_gene: TRBD1
v_gene: TRBV28

CDR3nt: TGTGCCAGCAGCTTATCGATTGGGGCCTCCTATGGCTACACCTTC
CDR3aa: CASSLSIGASYGYTF
abundance: once
j_gene: TRBJ1-2
d_gene: -
v_gene: TRBV7-2

CDR3nt: TGTGCCTGGCAGGACAGGTACTATGGCTACACCTTC
CDR3aa: CAWQDRYYGYTF
abundance: -
j_gene: TRBJ1-2
d_gene: TRBD1
v_gene: TRBV30

CDR3nt: TGCAGCGTTTGTGTCGGGGGAGAGACCCAGTACTTC
CDR3aa: CSVCVGGETQYF
abundance: -
j_gene: TRBJ2-5
d_gene: -
v_gene: TRBV29-1

CDR3nt: TGCGCCAGCAGCCAAGCCCGGTGGCAGGGGCCGGGCTACGAGCAGTACTTC
CDR3aa: CASSQARWQGPGYEQYF
abundance: -
j_gene: TRBJ2-7
d_gene: -
v_gene: TRBV4-1

CDR3nt: TGTGCCAGCAGTGAACTAGCGGGGGGGCTCGACGAGCAGTACTTC
CDR3aa: CASSELAGGLDEQYF
abundance: -
j_gene: TRBJ2-7
d_gene: TRBD2
v_gene: TRBV6-1

CDR3nt: TGTGCCAGCAGCCCCCTAAACACAGGAGGGGAGCTGTTTTTT
CDR3aa: CASSPLNTGGELFF
abundance: -
j_gene: TRBJ2-2
d_gene: -
v_gene: TRBV7-9

CDR3nt: TGTGCCAGTAGTATTTCGGGAGGAAACCAGCATTTT
CDR3aa: CASSISGGNQHF
abundance: -
j_gene: TRBJ1-5
d_gene: -
v_gene: TRBV19